The T cell receptor beta chain described here comes from a study of blood T cell repertoires in COVID-19. About the study: The United States, Italy and Spain supplied acute and convalescent COVID-19 samples. The cDNA or gDNA used as material had been derived from T cells, B-cell-depleted T cells, or PBMCs.

This CDR3 has 13 residues. CDR1 ENHRY and CDR2 SYGVKD come from the germline V gene. Trimming stripped 6 bases from V and 3 bases from J, with 12 bases between. In the original analysis: Reference gene primer amplification in the assay estimated nucleated cell counts. Clones were read by immunoSEQ multiplex PCR, and TCRdb kept only the in-frame ones, dropping some. V and J calls and clone size come straight from that table; D and trimming were deduced from the DNA. The sample has roughly 57,000 clones, approximately 90% seen once. This sequence joins TRBV10-3 and TRBJ2-7; D is ambiguous. Sequencing used peripheral blood. This receptor was taken from a human donor in a cohort sampled during active COVID-19. The CDR3 region is CAISTQAGYEQYF. Here the CDR3 DNA reads TGTGCCATCAGCACTCAAGCCGGCTACGAGCAGTACTTC.